The 23 T cell receptor beta chains given below trace back to one sample, sequenced in a study of blood T cells in healthy people across ages. The second PCR ran about 6 to 12 cycles with a sample-barcoded 5' primer and J-beta primers. Each CDR3 protein gets one entry after TCRdb re-called the 5' RACE reads with MiXCR. The sample carries around 280,000 distinct CDR3 sequences, 27% recorded once. What was sequenced was blood. The origin of the receptors is a woman in her 70s in good health.

This chain links TRBV20-1 with TRBJ2-1; maybe TRBD2 (5 bases). V lost 1 base and J 7 bases, leaving 17 bases between the germline ends. CDR3 length: 15 residues. CDR1 DFQATT and CDR2 SNEGSKA come from the germline V gene (reference sequence). For the CDR3, the DNA is TGCAGTGCTAGAGGTCCCAGCCGGGGTAGGAATGAGCAGTTCTTC. Residues: CSARGPSRGRNEQFF.

This chain uses TRBV6-2 or TRBV6-3 with TRBJ2-1, with 11 bases fitting TRBD2. Germline CDR1 is MNHEY and CDR2 is SVGEGT. This CDR3 has 16 amino acids. V shed 6 bases, J shed 3 bases, and the junction held 7 bases outside the gene matches. CDR3 sequence reads: CASRRGTSGIYNEQFF. The CDR3 DNA is TGTGCCAGCAGGCGCGGGACTAGCGGAATCTACAATGAGCAGTTCTTC.

Only a few counts were recorded for this clonotype. At one of its ends the junction is not consistent with the germline gene, which may arise from a read error. The chain recombines TRBV7-2 with TRBJ2-2; no clear D. CDR1 and CDR2 (germline): SGHTA, FQGNSA. The CDR3 sequence is 16 residues long. This CDR3 reads CAGSPSNPAPAGELFF. The CDR3 DNA follows: TGTGCCGGCAGCCCATCCAATCCGGCCCCCGCCGGGGAGCTGTTTTTT.

The gene calls are TRBV5-4 and TRBJ2-1; D call uncertain. The V end was cut by 1 base, the J end by 9 bases, with 8 bases between. This CDR3 has 12 residues. Germline-derived CDR1 and CDR2 are SGHNT and YYREEE (reference sequence). The CDR3 here is CASSLNQAEQFF. CDR3 sequence (DNA): TGTGCCAGCAGCTTGAATCAGGCTGAGCAGTTCTTC.

CDR3 residues: CASSVTGTGRTGELFF. The CDR3 coding sequence is TGTGCCAGCAGCGTAACCGGGACAGGTCGGACCGGGGAGCTGTTTTTT. This sequence joins TRBV7-2 and TRBJ2-2; 8 nucleotides align to TRBD1. Germline CDR1 is SGHTA and CDR2 is FQGNSA. The V and J ends lost 5 bases and 5 bases, in that order; junction bases with no gene match: 10. The CDR3 runs to 16 residues.

The rearrangement links TRBV24-1 to TRBJ2-3, with TRBD2 matching 8 bases. Germline trimming cut 4 bases from V and 2 bases from J; bases unmatched to any gene: 4. The CDR3 has 15 amino acids. Germline CDR1 reads KGHDR; CDR2 reads SFDVKD. CDR3 amino acids: CATSEPTSATDTQYF. CDR3 sequence (DNA): TGTGCCACCAGTGAACCGACTAGCGCCACAGATACGCAGTATTTT.

The CDR3 is CASFRQGTDTQYF. The CDR3 nucleotides read TGTGCCAGCTTCAGACAGGGGACAGATACGCAGTATTTT. V gene TRBV5-5 combines with J gene TRBJ2-3; 8 positions agree with TRBD1. This CDR3 has 13 amino acids. Germline V gives CDR1 SGHKS, CDR2 YYEKEE (reference sequence). Trimming removed 7 bases from V and 3 bases from J; junction bases left unmatched: 4.

This clonotype turned up a few times. The rearrangement joins TRBV6-2 or TRBV6-3 to TRBJ1-2; 8 positions agree with TRBD1. The V segment lost 5 bases and the J segment 7 bases; nucleotides outside the gene matches: 9. The CDR3 has 14 residues. Germline V gives CDR1 MNHEY, CDR2 SVGEGT. CDR3 nucleotide sequence: TGTGCCAGCAGTCCGACAGGGGTCAGAGGTGGCTACACCTTC. Protein product: CASSPTGVRGGYTF.

The CDR3 DNA reads TGTGCCAGCAGTTACTCGATCTGGGACCCTTCCACGCAGTACTTC. Translating it yields CASSYSIWDPSTQYF. The chain joins TRBV6-5 to TRBJ2-5; D could derive from TRBD1 or TRBD2 (5 bases each). This CDR3 comprises 15 residues. V was clipped by 0 bases and J by 11 bases, with 19 bases between them. Looked up from germline, CDR1 is MNHEY and CDR2 is SVGAGI.

The rearrangement uses TRBV4-1 and TRBJ2-7, with D unresolved. The V gene lost 0 bases and the J gene lost 6 bases, with 12 bases spanning the gap. The germline V gene has CDR1 MGHRA and CDR2 YSYEKL. The CDR3 has 14 residues. The CDR3 protein is CASSQDLVPSEQYF. The CDR3 DNA reads TGCGCCAGCAGCCAAGATTTGGTCCCATCCGAGCAGTACTTC.

This clonotype was seen a handful of times. V is TRBV7-3 and J is TRBJ1-1, with a possible D match to TRBD1 (6 bases). V was clipped by 5 bases and J by 8 bases, with 21 bases between them. The CDR3 consists of 15 residues. Germline V CDR1 and CDR2: SGHTA, FQGTGA. DNA for the CDR3: TGTGCCAGCAGCAAAACAGGGTCCAGTACATACGAAGCTTTCTTT. It codes for CASSKTGSSTYEAFF.

This clonotype came up a few times. This chain connects TRBV5-1 to TRBJ2-1; tentatively, D is TRBD2 (6 bases). CDR3 length: 13 amino acids. Germline values: CDR1 SGHRS, CDR2 YFSETQ. Trimming removed 2 bases at V and 6 bases at J, with 9 bases between. The CDR3 region is CASSFKAGNEQFF. The CDR3 DNA reads TGCGCCAGCAGCTTCAAAGCGGGCAATGAGCAGTTCTTC.

In this sample, this clonotype turned up a few times. V gene TRBV7-9 combines with J gene TRBJ2-7; 9 bases match TRBD1. The CDR3 loop spans 14 amino acids. V shed 9 bases, J shed 4 bases, and the junction held 10 bases outside the gene matches. Germline V CDR1 and CDR2: SEHNR, FQNEAQ (reference sequence). Here the CDR3 reads CASTLTGGPYEQYF. The CDR3 DNA reads TGTGCCAGTACCCTTACAGGGGGCCCGTACGAGCAGTACTTC.

This clonotype was seen only a few times. J is TRBJ2-7 and V is TRBV12-3 or TRBV12-4; 8 positions match TRBD2. The CDR3 sequence is 14 residues long. The ends lost 6 bases at V and 1 base at J; junction bases unmatched: 5. The CDR3 sequence: CASSSSGSSYEQYF. In nucleotides, the CDR3 is TGTGCCAGCAGCTCTAGCGGGTCTTCCTACGAGCAGTACTTC.

A word on this clonotype: Mismatch with germline at one junction end may stem from a read error. The CDR3 nucleotides are TGCGCCAGCAGTGTGGGTGCTTTCGATTTCGGGGCTTTCTTT. This sequence encodes CASSVGAFDFGAFF. The chain joins TRBV6-2 or TRBV6-3 to TRBJ1-1; D is unclear. The germline gives CDR1 MNHEY, CDR2 SVGEGT. The CDR3 length is 14 residues.

The rearrangement uses TRBV6-2 or TRBV6-3 and TRBJ2-2, with 9 bases that match TRBD2. This CDR3 contains 17 residues. Germline CDR1 and CDR2: MNHEY and SVGEGT. V gave up 6 bases and J gave up 5 bases; unmatched junction bases: 13. This CDR3 is CASSKGDLAGKTGELFF. Here the CDR3 DNA reads TGTGCCAGCAGCAAGGGGGACCTAGCGGGAAAAACCGGGGAGCTGTTTTTT.

This clonotype was found a few times. J is TRBJ2-1 and V is TRBV6-5; weak D call: TRBD2 (5 bases). Germline V gene lookup returns CDR1 MNHEY and CDR2 SVGAGI. V was clipped by 0 bases and J by 0 bases, with 18 bases between them. This CDR3 is 19 amino acids long. The CDR3 nucleotides are TGTGCCAGCAGTTACTCGAGACCCGTTAAAGGACTCTCCTACAATGAGCAGTTCTTC. It yields the protein CASSYSRPVKGLSYNEQFF.

The V gene is TRBV3-1, the J gene TRBJ1-2, with a tentative D call TRBD1 (6 bases). CDR3 size: 16 residues. V was pared by 2 bases and J by 0 bases, with 13 bases between. Germline CDR1 reads LGHDT; CDR2 reads YNNKEL (reference sequence). The CDR3, as DNA: TGTGCCAGCAGCCAATTAGGGACATTAGCTAACTATGGCTACACCTTC. It yields the protein CASSQLGTLANYGYTF. Full variable domain (rest looked up from reference TRBV3-1 and TRBJ1-2): DTAVSQTPKYLVTQMGNDKSIKCEQNLGHDTMYWYKQDSKKFLKIMFSYNNKELIINETVPNRFSPKSPDKAHLNLHINSLELGDSAVYFCASSQLGTLANYGYTFGSGTRLTVV.

The chain carries TRBV28 and TRBJ1-1; TRBD1 aligns across 10 bases. CDR1 MDHEN and CDR2 SYDVKM come from the germline V gene. CDR3 length: 14 residues. Trimming took 8 bases from V and 3 from J; bases not matched to a gene: 6. The CDR3 DNA follows: TGTGCCAGCCTGACAGGGGGCTATGACACTGAAGCTTTCTTT. Translating it yields CASLTGGYDTEAFF.

This chain uses TRBV7-3 with TRBJ1-2, with unresolved D. Germline V lookup: CDR1 SGHTA, CDR2 FQGTGA. V lost 9 bases and J lost 4, with 12 bases in between. The CDR3 is 12 amino acids. CDR3 region: CARPWKGYGYTF. The CDR3 nucleotides are TGTGCCAGACCGTGGAAAGGCTATGGCTACACCTTC.

This chain uses TRBV24-1 with TRBJ2-5; D unresolved. The assigned J gene may be wrong: the sequence end matches TRBJ2-1 better. The CDR3 spans 13 residues. From germline, CDR1 is KGHDR and CDR2 SFDVKD. This chain's CDR3 is CATSDPTTDEQFF. The DNA for the CDR3 is TGTGCCACCAGTGATCCGACCACGGATGAGCAGTTCTTC.

This clonotype is a singleton in its sample. The junction departs from germline at one end; a sequencing error may be responsible. The chain couples TRBV12-3 or TRBV12-4 to TRBJ1-6, with 10 bases matching TRBD1. This CDR3 comprises 15 residues. The CDR3 is CTSSSGDRGYSPLHF. In nucleotides, the CDR3 is TGTACCAGCAGTTCGGGGGACAGGGGCTATTCACCCCTCCACTTT.

The sample holds a few counts of this clonotype. The chain couples TRBV28 to TRBJ2-1; D ambiguous. Trimming removed 6 bases from V and 6 bases from J, with 18 bases in between. Germline values: CDR1 MDHEN, CDR2 SYDVKM. This CDR3 spans 15 amino acids. The CDR3 loop is CASRGSVPPLNEQFF. CDR3 coding DNA: TGTGCCAGCAGGGGGTCCGTGCCCCCCCTCAATGAGCAGTTCTTC.